Shown below are 19 T cell receptor beta chains from a single sample sequenced in a study of CD8 T cells in ankylosing spondylitis. TCRdb independently ran MiXCR on the 5' RACE reads; one entry per CDR3 protein. The profile shows a few hundred thousand distinct CDR3 sequences, roughly 20% of them singletons. The specimen sequenced was blood, either unsorted or a sorted T cell fraction (not recorded which). The source of these receptors is a female donor with ankylosing spondylitis or in good health (not recorded which).

The rearrangement uses TRBV12-3 or TRBV12-4 and TRBJ1-1, with D unresolved. CDR3 length: 14 amino acids. V lost 2 bases, J lost 4 bases, and 11 bases lay in between. The CDR3 reads CASSLSRIVTEAFF. In DNA form, the CDR3 reads TGTGCCAGCAGTTTATCGCGTATCGTCACTGAAGCTTTCTTT.

The sample holds a few counts of this clonotype. The chain combines TRBV12-3 or TRBV12-4 with TRBJ1-2; no definite D call. The CDR3 is 12 residues long. V lost 7 bases, J lost 7 bases, and 13 bases lay in between. Written as DNA, the CDR3 is TGTGCCAGCAAACGTGGTTTTGGTGGCTACACCTTC. Its translation is CASKRGFGGYTF.

This clonotype was recorded at least ten times. The J gene is TRBJ2-1, the V gene TRBV4-3; D is unclear. The CDR3 runs to 12 residues. V was cut by 0 bases and J by 3 bases, with 0 bases left in between. Germline V gene lookup returns CDR1 LGHNA and CDR2 YSLEER. The CDR3 DNA reads TGCGCCAGCAGCCAAGACTACAATGAGCAGTTCTTC. Translation: CASSQDYNEQFF.

This clonotype was detected a few times. The chain links TRBV11-2 to TRBJ2-3; TRBD2 aligns across 14 bases. V shed 5 bases and J 6 bases; nucleotides not matched to a gene: 16. This CDR3 contains 19 residues. Looked up from germline, CDR1 is SGHAT and CDR2 is FQNNGV. The CDR3 sequence is CASSDPLATSGREGDTQYF. Written as DNA, the CDR3 is TGTGCCAGCAGCGACCCTCTCGCGACTAGCGGGAGGGAGGGGGATACGCAGTATTTT.

This clonotype was found many times. V is TRBV20-1 and J is TRBJ2-5; 9 positions agree with TRBD2. Unmatched junction bases numbered 16, after V lost 6 bases and J lost 2 bases. Germline values: CDR1 DFQATT, CDR2 SNEGSKA (reference sequence). The CDR3 spans 17 residues. CDR3 DNA: TGCAGTGCCCTCTCCGCGGGAGGGGCCTTGACTCAAGAGACCCAGTACTTC. Translating gives CSALSAGGALTQETQYF.

This clonotype turned up a few times. The chain carries TRBV2 and TRBJ1-5; 7 positions match TRBD1. CDR3 size: 14 residues. After removal of 9 bases from V and 6 bases from J, the junction contained 11 bases not matched to a gene. The germline CDR1 and CDR2 sequences are SNHLY and FYNNEI. The DNA of the CDR3 is TGTGCCAGTTCCATGACAGGGATTCCTCAGCCCCAGCATTTT. The encoded protein is CASSMTGIPQPQHF.

This clonotype was found a few times. The V gene is TRBV19, the J gene TRBJ1-6; D not resolved. The CDR3 is made up of 16 amino acids. V lost 4 bases and J lost 5, with 15 bases in between. From germline, CDR1 is LNHDA and CDR2 SQIVND (reference sequence). The CDR3, as DNA: TGTGCCAGTAGTACCGACGGCACAAGGAATAATTCACCCCTCCACTTT. It is translated as CASSTDGTRNNSPLHF. Full variable domain (remainder filled in from reference TRBV19 and TRBJ1-6): DGGITQSPKYLFRKEGQNVTLSCEQNLNHDAMYWYRQDPGQGLRLIYYSQIVNDFQKGDIAEGYSVSREKKESFPLTVTSAQKNPTAFYLCASSTDGTRNNSPLHFGNGTRLTVT.

This clonotype was counted between two and nine times. The chain links TRBV20-1 to TRBJ2-1; 13 nucleotides match TRBD2. J was trimmed by 2 bases and V by 3 bases; bases with no gene match: 13. CDR1 DFQATT and CDR2 SNEGSKA come from the germline V gene (reference sequence). This CDR3 is 19 amino acids long. CDR3 coding DNA: TGCAGTGCTAGCCGTATGACTAGCGGGAGGCTAGTGGCCTACAATGAGCAGTTCTTC. This sequence encodes CSASRMTSGRLVAYNEQFF.

This clonotype has only one observation. The chain recombines TRBV20-1 with TRBJ1-2; no clear D. Trimming removed 5 bases at V and 3 bases at J, with 16 bases between. The CDR3 has 14 residues. Germline V gene lookup returns CDR1 DFQATT and CDR2 SNEGSKA (reference sequence). CDR3 loop: CSARPLQRDYGYTF. CDR3 bases: TGCAGTGCTCGACCCCTACAGAGGGACTATGGCTACACCTTC.

The sample holds a few counts of this clonotype. The chain has TRBV6-5 and TRBJ1-1; tentative D call: TRBD1 (5 bases). Germline loops: CDR1 MNHEY, CDR2 SVGAGI. Trimming cost V 2 bases and J 5 bases, with 12 bases left between them. The CDR3 spans 14 residues. The CDR3 DNA follows: TGTGCCAGCAGTTACAGCGAGGGGCGGACTGAAGCTTTCTTT. Translation: CASSYSEGRTEAFF.

This clonotype has only a few counts. This sequence joins TRBV20-1 and TRBJ2-7; D tentatively reads TRBD1 or TRBD2 (6 bases each). This CDR3 region has 13 residues. Germline CDR1 and CDR2: DFQATT and SNEGSKA (reference sequence). With 3 bases removed from V and 0 bases from J, the gap between germline ends came to 9 bases. Here the CDR3 reads CSASGGRSYEQYF. CDR3 coding DNA: TGCAGTGCTAGTGGGGGGCGCTCCTACGAGCAGTACTTC.

This chain joins TRBV9 and TRBJ2-7, with 8 bases fitting TRBD2. The CDR3 is 15 residues long. V gave up 2 bases and J gave up 2 bases; unmatched junction bases: 6. Germline assignment: CDR1 SGDLS and CDR2 YYNGEE. CDR3 in amino acids: CASSVSGTSPYEQYF. Written as DNA, the CDR3 is TGTGCCAGCAGCGTGTCCGGGACTAGTCCCTACGAGCAGTACTTC. Drawing the rest from reference TRBV9 and TRBJ2-7, the complete variable domain is DSGVTQTPKHLITATGQRVTLRCSPRSGDLSVYWYQQSLDQGLQFLIQYYNGEERAKGNILERFSAQQFPDLHSELNLSSLELGDSALYFCASSVSGTSPYEQYFGPGTRLTVT.

This clonotype was counted only a few times. V gene TRBV14 combines with J gene TRBJ1-1; 7 nucleotides line up with TRBD1. The CDR3 is 14 amino acids. The germline V gene encodes CDR1 SGHDN and CDR2 FVKESK. V lost 2 bases and J lost 4; bases outside the gene matches: 4. CDR3 nucleotides: TGTGCCAGCAGCCAACTAGGGACAGCCACTGAAGCTTTCTTT. Translated, it gives CASSQLGTATEAFF.

The CDR3 spells CASSSGLAGVAGELFF. The CDR3 bases are TGTGCCAGCAGCTCAGGACTAGCGGGAGTTGCCGGGGAGCTGTTTTTT. The chain employs TRBV7-9 and TRBJ2-2, with TRBD2 matching 13 bases. Germline assignment: CDR1 SEHNR and CDR2 FQNEAQ (reference sequence). J was trimmed by 6 bases and V by 4 bases; bases with no gene match: 5. The CDR3 is 16 amino acids.

This clonotype was counted many times. V and J are TRBV12-3 or TRBV12-4 and TRBJ2-7; D is uncertain. The CDR3 contains 12 residues. Deletions cut 5 bases from V and 2 bases from J, with 7 bases between. CDR3 sequence (DNA): TGTGCCAGCAGTATCTCTCCCTACGAGCAGTACTTC. Amino acids: CASSISPYEQYF.

The table lists this clonotype with many counts. The chain uses TRBV12-3 or TRBV12-4 and TRBJ2-5; no reliable D call. The CDR3 consists of 12 residues. Trimming cost V 1 base and J 3 bases, with 3 bases left between them. The CDR3 DNA is TGTGCCAGCAGTTTAGGAGAAGAGACCCAGTACTTC. It encodes CASSLGEETQYF.

The chain carries TRBV9 and TRBJ2-7; D unclear. Germline-derived CDR1 and CDR2 are SGDLS and YYNGEE. The CDR3 is 13 amino acids. V was clipped by 0 bases and J by 6 bases, with 10 bases between them. The DNA of the CDR3 is TGTGCCAGCAGCGTAGCAATTGGCGGCGAGCAGTACTTC. Its translation: CASSVAIGGEQYF.

The chain couples TRBV7-6 to TRBJ2-2, with TRBD2 matching 8 bases. The CDR3 length is 16 residues. The junction had 7 bases not matched to a gene; V was cut back by 3 bases and J by 4 bases. CDR1 and CDR2 (germline): SGHVS, FNYEAQ. CDR3 bases: TGTGCCAGCAGCTTCGCTTCTAGCGGGCGCACCGGGGAGCTGTTTTTT. Translating it yields CASSFASSGRTGELFF.

The gene calls are TRBV30 and TRBJ1-1; no firm D call. The ends were cut back, 0 bases at V and 7 bases at J, with 6 bases in the middle. Germline CDR1 is GTSNPN and CDR2 is SVGIG (reference sequence). The length of the CDR3 is 11 residues. The CDR3 spells CAWSVGVEAFF. The CDR3 bases are TGTGCCTGGAGTGTTGGCGTTGAAGCTTTCTTT.